Presented here are 23 T cell receptor beta chains from one specimen sequenced in a study of control samples from healthy donors and cancer patients. Generated by immunoSEQ multiplex PCR, the TCRdb table keeps only in-frame clones and is missing some. The top ten clones hold 3.5% to 4.5% of a sample with fewer than 130,000 clones, 88% of them seen once. Sample: PBMCs. The receptors shown here come from a woman between 55 and 75 years old with lung cancer.

The V call is TRBV18, the J call TRBJ1-1; D is undetermined. The V gene's germline CDR1 is KGHSH and CDR2 LQKENI. V lost 1 base and J lost 2, with 8 bases in between. CDR3 length equals 14 residues. The CDR3 protein is CASSPRQDNTEAFF. The CDR3 DNA is TGTGCCAGCTCACCACGGCAGGATAACACTGAAGCTTTCTTT.

This chain uses TRBV7-2 with TRBJ2-3; D tentatively fits TRBD1 or TRBD2 (5 bases each). This CDR3 region has 15 residues. Germline CDR1 SGHTA, CDR2 FQGNSA. Trimming pared 0 bases from V and 4 bases from J, leaving 11 bases between. CDR3 loop: CASSLAQLGADTQYF. CDR3 bases: TGTGCCAGCAGCTTAGCGCAACTAGGGGCAGATACGCAGTATTTT.

This chain links TRBV18 with TRBJ2-2; 7 bases are shared with TRBD2. Germline assignment: CDR1 KGHSH and CDR2 LQKENI. The CDR3 is 16 amino acids. The J segment lost 0 bases and the V segment lost 3 bases, leaving 4 bases of the junction unmatched. The CDR3 DNA sequence: TGTGCCAGCTCACCGAGGGGAGGGCCGAACACCGGGGAGCTGTTTTTT. Encoded protein: CASSPRGGPNTGELFF.

This chain links TRBV18 with TRBJ2-1, with 7 bases fitting TRBD1. Trimming removed 3 bases from V and 9 bases from J; junction bases left unmatched: 5. The V gene's germline CDR1 is KGHSH and CDR2 LQKENI. The CDR3 extends over 13 amino acids. CDR3: CASSPDRDGEQFF. CDR3 in DNA: TGTGCCAGCTCACCCGACAGGGATGGTGAGCAGTTCTTC.

V and J are TRBV7-9 and TRBJ1-1; D is ambiguous. Germline assignment: CDR1 SEHNR and CDR2 FQNEAQ (reference sequence). V lost 0 bases and J 1 base, leaving 3 bases between the germline ends. The CDR3 is 13 residues long. This chain's CDR3 is CASSLAGNTEAFF. The CDR3, as DNA: TGTGCCAGCAGCTTAGCAGGGAACACTGAAGCTTTCTTT.

This sequence joins TRBV18 and TRBJ1-5; TRBD1 matches at 9 bases. The V gene end was trimmed by 6 bases and the J gene end by 5 bases; junction bases not matched to a gene: 8. The germline CDR1 and CDR2 sequences are KGHSH and LQKENI. This CDR3 contains 15 residues. CDR3 in DNA: TGTGCCAGCTCGTATTCTACAGGGGGCGATCAGCCCCAGCATTTT. It codes for CASSYSTGGDQPQHF.

The gene calls are TRBV11-3 and TRBJ2-3, with 8 bases that match TRBD2. Trimming cost V 2 bases and J 4 bases; bases outside gene matches: 5. This CDR3 comprises 15 residues. CDR1 and CDR2 (germline): SGHNT, YENEEA. CDR3 sequence reads: CASSLSSGFSDTQYF. The DNA for the CDR3 is TGTGCCAGCAGCTTATCTAGCGGGTTTTCAGATACGCAGTATTTT.

This clone has just one count. V and J are TRBV6-5 and TRBJ1-2, with a tentative D call TRBD1 (6 bases). Trimming left V 3 bases short and J 5 bases short, with 19 bases between. From germline, CDR1 is MNHEY and CDR2 SVGAGI. This CDR3 has 16 amino acids. DNA for the CDR3: TGTGCCAGCAGTTATATGGCGACAGGCCGACAGTATGGCTACACCTTC. Translating it yields CASSYMATGRQYGYTF.

The rearrangement joins TRBV4-3 to TRBJ1-2; 8 bases line up with TRBD1. The CDR3 has 13 amino acids. After removal of 4 bases from V and 6 bases from J, the junction contained 4 bases not matched to a gene. Germline V CDR1 and CDR2: LGHNA, YSLEER. CDR3 loop: CASSRPGGNGYTF. The CDR3, as DNA: TGCGCCAGCAGCCGTCCAGGGGGCAATGGCTACACCTTC.

This chain connects TRBV15 to TRBJ1-2, with 8 positions matching TRBD1. The germline V gene encodes CDR1 LNHNV and CDR2 YYDKDF (reference sequence). The length of the CDR3 is 21 residues. Trimming cost V 0 bases and J 3 bases; bases outside gene matches: 21. CDR3 residues: CATSRDGWLAGGLNRDYGYTF. In nucleotides, the CDR3 is TGTGCCACCAGCAGAGATGGTTGGTTGGCAGGGGGCCTTAATAGGGACTATGGCTACACCTTC.

The chain uses TRBV5-6 and TRBJ1-4; D gene ambiguous. There are 13 residues in the CDR3. Trimming removed 2 bases at V and 2 bases at J, with 4 bases between. Per the germline V gene, CDR1 is SGHDT and CDR2 is YYEEEE. The CDR3 sequence is CASSFGTNEKLFF. CDR3 coding DNA: TGTGCCAGCAGCTTCGGGACTAATGAAAAACTGTTTTTT.

The chain links TRBV5-1 to TRBJ1-5; weak D call: TRBD1 (5 bases). This CDR3 comprises 15 residues. In germline, CDR1 is SGHRS, CDR2 YFSETQ. Trimming stripped 0 bases from V and 2 bases from J, with 9 bases between. CDR3 protein: CASSLGGAGNQPQHF. The CDR3 coding sequence is TGCGCCAGCAGCTTGGGAGGGGCGGGCAATCAGCCCCAGCATTTT.

This chain uses TRBV5-4 with TRBJ1-1; D is possibly TRBD1 (6 bases). Germline CDR1 is SGHNT and CDR2 is YYREEE (reference sequence). This CDR3 comprises 15 residues. V was clipped by 0 bases and J by 5 bases, with 14 bases between them. In DNA, the CDR3 is TGTGCCAGCAGCTTGGACCGGGGGGCTATGACTGAAGCTTTCTTT. Encoded protein: CASSLDRGAMTEAFF.

In its sample, this clone was seen a few times. J is TRBJ2-7 and V is TRBV7-9; possibly TRBD1 for D (8 bases). CDR1 is SEHNR, CDR2 FQNEAQ, per germline (reference sequence). CDR3 length: 15 residues. The V and J ends lost 5 bases and 12 bases respectively, with 26 bases between them. The CDR3 sequence: CASSAQGATSKVVYF. The CDR3 nucleotides read TGTGCCAGCAGCGCCCAGGGGGCGACTAGCAAGGTTGTGTACTTC.

Regarding this clone: One end of the junction does not line up with germline, which may come from a read error. The chain couples TRBV7-7 to TRBJ2-2; the D gene could be TRBD1 or TRBD2 (6 bases each). The CDR3 spans 15 residues. Germline CDR1 reads SSHAT; CDR2 reads FNYEAQ (reference sequence). CDR3 protein: CASSLDGGNTGELFF. The CDR3 bases are TGTGCTAGCAGCTTAGACGGGGGCAACACCGGGGAGCTGTTTTTT. The whole variable domain, remainder taken from reference TRBV7-7 and TRBJ2-2, is GAGVSQSPRYKVTKRGQDVTLRCDPISSHATLYWYQQALGQGPEFLTYFNYEAQPDKSGLPSDRFSAERPEGSISTLTIQRTEQRDSAMYRCASSLDGGNTGELFFGEGSRLTVL.

The chain combines TRBV2 with TRBJ1-1, with D unresolved. The CDR3 has 13 residues. Trimming stripped 5 bases from V and 3 bases from J, with 10 bases between. CDR1 and CDR2 from the germline V gene are SNHLY and FYNNEI. The CDR3 DNA reads TGTGCCAGCAGTAACCGGGGATACACTGAAGCTTTCTTT. This gives the protein CASSNRGYTEAFF.

J is TRBJ2-2 and V is TRBV28; D may be TRBD1 or TRBD2 (6 bases each). V lost 8 bases and J 5 bases, leaving 15 bases between the germline ends. This CDR3 is 14 amino acids long. Germline CDR1 MDHEN, CDR2 SYDVKM. The chain's CDR3 is CASGRGQVTGELFF. CDR3 coding DNA: TGTGCCAGCGGACGGGGGCAGGTGACCGGGGAGCTGTTTTTT.

The chain combines TRBV6-1 with TRBJ2-3; D is unresolved. Germline V gene sequence: CDR1 MNHNS, CDR2 SASEGT. V was cut by 2 bases and J by 2 bases, with 8 bases left in between. This CDR3 is 14 amino acids long. The CDR3 is CASSEQRSTDTQYF. The CDR3 DNA reads as TGTGCCAGCAGTGAACAGCGTTCCACAGATACGCAGTATTTT.

The CDR3 here is CASSLASSVEYF. The CDR3, as DNA: TGTGCCAGCAGCTTGGCGAGTAGTGTTGAGTACTTC. The chain joins TRBV5-6 to TRBJ2-7; D call uncertain. This CDR3 is 12 amino acids long. The germline V gene has CDR1 SGHDT and CDR2 YYEEEE. Trimming left V 0 bases short and J 11 bases short, with 12 bases between.

The chain employs TRBV27 and TRBJ1-2; weak D call: TRBD1 (5 bases). The V gene's germline CDR1 is MNHEY and CDR2 SMNVEV (reference sequence). The V end was cut by 4 bases, the J end by 2 bases, with 14 bases between. This CDR3 spans 15 amino acids. CDR3 sequence reads: CASSSPGGGNYGYTF. The CDR3 DNA reads as TGTGCCAGCAGTTCTCCCGGGGGGGGGAACTATGGCTACACCTTC.

The chain uses TRBV5-4 and TRBJ2-7, with 7 bases matching TRBD1. There are 13 residues in the CDR3. After removal of 4 bases from V and 3 bases from J, the junction contained 4 bases not matched to a gene. Germline-derived CDR1 and CDR2 are SGHNT and YYREEE (reference sequence). CDR3 sequence: CASSPQGDYEQYF. The CDR3 nucleotides are TGTGCCAGCAGCCCTCAGGGGGACTACGAGCAGTACTTC. The complete variable domain, with remaining parts taken from reference TRBV5-4 and TRBJ2-7, reads ETGVTQSPTHLIKTRGQQVTLRCSSQSGHNTVSWYQQALGQGPQFIFQYYREEENGRGNFPPRFSGLQFPNYSSELNVNALELDDSALYLCASSPQGDYEQYFGPGTRLTVT.

This clone has a single count. This chain uses TRBV10-3 with TRBJ1-3; 8 positions match TRBD1. After removal of 10 bases from V and 0 bases from J, the junction contained 5 bases not matched to a gene. The germline gives CDR1 ENHRY, CDR2 SYGVKD. The CDR3 extends over 14 amino acids. For the CDR3, the DNA is TGTGCCACCGAGACAGGGGCCTCTGGAAACACCATATATTTT. This gives the protein CATETGASGNTIYF.

V is TRBV7-2 and J is TRBJ1-2; 9 bases are shared with TRBD1. Germline CDR1 and CDR2: SGHTA and FQGNSA. The CDR3 spans 15 residues. The V and J ends lost 5 bases and 3 bases, in that order; junction bases with no gene match: 7. CDR3 in amino acids: CASSTYRGRDYGYTF. The DNA of the CDR3 is TGTGCCAGCAGCACATACAGGGGGCGCGACTATGGCTACACCTTC.